This T cell receptor (beta chain) comes out of a study of T cells in localized non-small cell lung cancer. As regards this clone: Its target is unknown.

Whole-study findings and limits: Adjacent lung held a median around 56 of the top 100 tumor clones. Because only a single region of the tumor was sequenced, heterogeneity remains possible. Clonality of T cells reached its maximum in uninvolved adjacent lung, surpassing tumor.

The ends lost 7 bases at V and 2 bases at J; junction bases unmatched: 8. Germline values: CDR1 SNHLY, CDR2 FYNNEI. The CDR3 is 15 residues long. Assay: immunoSEQ multiplex PCR; the TCRdb copy retains only in-frame clones and omits some. The data hold 50,000 or so clones, with around 82% observed a single time. This clonotype originated in a woman aged 35-70 years with stage II lung adenocarcinoma. The starting material was PBMCs, obtained before any cancer treatment. V and J are TRBV2 and TRBJ2-4; TRBD1 aligns across 7 bases. CDR3 protein: CASKQGGEPKNIQYF. The DNA for the CDR3 is TGTGCCAGCAAACAAGGGGGCGAGCCCAAAAACATTCAGTACTTC.